These 27 T cell receptor beta chains originate from one sample sequenced in a study of cytomegalovirus exposure and HLA in healthy donors. The method was immunoSEQ multiplex PCR; TCRdb's version includes in-frame clones alone and lacks a portion of them. The sample carries a few hundred thousand clones, around 89% recorded once. The sample comprised PBMCs. The source is a woman aged 18-29 years in good health and CMV-seronegative.

The CDR3: CASSPKGVNTEAFF. CDR3 in DNA: TGTGCCAGCTCACCGAAGGGGGTGAACACTGAAGCTTTCTTT. V usage is TRBV18 and J usage is TRBJ1-1, with D perhaps TRBD1 (6 bases). The CDR3 covers 14 residues. Germline CDR1 reads KGHSH; CDR2 reads LQKENI. V shed 3 bases and J shed 0 bases, with 8 bases lying between them.

CDR3 in DNA: TGTGCCAGCAGCGCCCCGGGGACAGAAGAGACCCAGTACTTC. The encoded protein is CASSAPGTEETQYF. The V and J genes are TRBV9 and TRBJ2-5; 7 positions agree with TRBD1. The CDR3 has 14 amino acids. Trimming cost V 3 bases and J 3 bases; bases outside gene matches: 5. Germline CDR1 reads SGDLS; CDR2 reads YYNGEE.

The chain links TRBV7-2 to TRBJ1-4; no definite D call. Germline V gene data show CDR1 as SGHTA and CDR2 as FQGNSA. CDR3 size: 14 residues. V lost 8 bases, J lost 8 bases, and 18 bases lay in between. CDR3 coding DNA: TGTGCCAGCGGCCCGCGAGGGCTAGGAGAAAAACTGTTTTTT. Translated: CASGPRGLGEKLFF.

The V call is TRBV7-9, the J call TRBJ2-5; 7 nucleotides line up with TRBD1. Germline V lookup: CDR1 SEHNR, CDR2 FQNEAQ (reference sequence). CDR3 length: 14 residues. V was clipped by 5 bases and J by 5 bases; unmatched bases: 8. Here the CDR3 reads CASSRTTGVETQYF. The CDR3 coding sequence is TGTGCCAGCAGCCGAACCACAGGGGTGGAGACCCAGTACTTC.

The chain couples TRBV29-1 to TRBJ1-5; 7 bases line up with TRBD1. V shed 7 bases and J 13 bases; nucleotides not matched to a gene: 16. Germline assignment: CDR1 SQVTM and CDR2 ANQGSEA. The CDR3 covers 13 residues. Here the CDR3 DNA reads TGCAGCGCCTCGACAGGGCGCCAGGACCAGCAGCATTTT. Translation: CSASTGRQDQQHF.

This sequence joins TRBV4-1 and TRBJ2-7; 9 positions match TRBD1. Germline assignment: CDR1 MGHRA and CDR2 YSYEKL. The CDR3 totals 15 residues. The V segment lost 2 bases and the J segment 5 bases; nucleotides outside the gene matches: 7. The CDR3 protein is CASSQIQTGGHEQYF. In nucleotides, the CDR3 is TGCGCCAGCAGCCAAATACAAACAGGGGGCCACGAGCAGTACTTC.

This chain's CDR3 is CASSPPGLLYEQYF. In nucleotides, the CDR3 is TGTGCCAGCAGTCCTCCGGGACTCCTTTACGAGCAGTACTTC. The chain carries TRBV28 and TRBJ2-7, with D maybe TRBD2 (6 bases). This CDR3 comprises 14 residues. Trimming cost V 5 bases and J 4 bases, with 15 bases left between them. Germline CDR1 is MDHEN and CDR2 is SYDVKM.

This chain joins TRBV28 and TRBJ2-1; D is ambiguous. V was pared by 5 bases and J by 1 base, with 6 bases between. The CDR3 covers 13 residues. Germline V gives CDR1 MDHEN, CDR2 SYDVKM. The CDR3 DNA sequence: TGTGCCAGCAGTCGGGTTTCCTACAATGAGCAGTTCTTC. The encoded protein is CASSRVSYNEQFF. The full variable domain, rest sourced from reference TRBV28 and TRBJ2-1, is DVKVTQSSRYLVKRTGEKVFLECVQDMDHENMFWYRQDPGLGLRLIYFSYDVKMKEKGDIPEGYSVSREKKERFSLILESASTNQTSMYLCASSRVSYNEQFFGPGTRLTVL.

The gene calls are TRBV4-2 and TRBJ1-4, with unresolved D. CDR1 LGHNA and CDR2 YNFKEQ come from the germline V gene. The CDR3 has 16 residues. V was shortened by 0 bases and J by 10 bases, with 18 bases between the two germline ends. CDR3 amino acids: CASSQEQEQRVGKLFF. CDR3 nucleotides: TGTGCCAGCAGCCAAGAACAAGAACAGAGAGTAGGAAAACTGTTTTTT.

This chain uses TRBV5-1 with TRBJ1-1; the D gene is possibly TRBD1 (6 bases). The CDR3 contains 16 residues. Looked up from germline, CDR1 is SGHRS and CDR2 is YFSETQ. V lost 0 bases to trimming and J lost 2 bases, with 14 bases between them. This chain's CDR3 is CASSLGTRDTNTEAFF. In DNA, the CDR3 is TGCGCCAGCAGCTTGGGAACCAGGGACACCAACACTGAAGCTTTCTTT. The full variable domain, completed using reference TRBV5-1 and TRBJ1-1, is KAGVTQTPRYLIKTRGQQVTLSCSPISGHRSVSWYQQTPGQGLQFLFEYFSETQRNKGNFPGRFSGRQFSNSRSEMNVSTLELGDSALYLCASSLGTRDTNTEAFFGQGTRLTVV.

The chain uses TRBV19 and TRBJ2-1, with TRBD2 matching 10 bases. Germline trimming cut 0 bases from V and 8 bases from J; bases unmatched to any gene: 19. This CDR3 has 20 amino acids. CDR1 and CDR2 from the germline V gene are LNHDA and SQIVND (reference sequence). The CDR3 sequence: CASSIDGWSLASGSRDEQFF. The CDR3 nucleotides read TGTGCCAGTAGTATAGATGGATGGAGTCTCGCTAGCGGGAGTAGAGATGAGCAGTTCTTC.

The chain combines TRBV9 with TRBJ2-7; 7 positions agree with TRBD1. After removal of 4 bases from V and 5 bases from J, the junction contained 15 bases not matched to a gene. Germline V gives CDR1 SGDLS, CDR2 YYNGEE. The CDR3 length is 16 residues. CDR3 protein: CASSPRGTGVSNEQYF. As DNA, the CDR3 is TGTGCCAGCAGCCCGCGAGGCACAGGGGTATCGAACGAGCAGTACTTC.

This clone was observed once. The rearrangement links TRBV7-2 to TRBJ2-3; 10 nucleotides match TRBD2. CDR1 is SGHTA, CDR2 FQGNSA, per germline. The V and J ends lost 4 bases and 2 bases, in that order; junction bases with no gene match: 9. The CDR3 contains 17 residues. The CDR3 loop reads CASSSSSSGGLTDTQYF. The CDR3 region has the DNA TGTGCCAGCAGCTCCTCCTCTAGCGGGGGTCTCACAGATACGCAGTATTTT.

V is TRBV7-2 and J is TRBJ2-3, with D possibly TRBD1 on 6 matching bases. The CDR3 runs to 14 residues. Germline loops: CDR1 SGHTA, CDR2 FQGNSA. With 4 bases removed from V and 1 base from J, the gap between germline ends came to 9 bases. The CDR3 bases are TGTGCCAGCAGCTGGGGGCCCGGCACAGATACGCAGTATTTT. This codes for CASSWGPGTDTQYF.

V and J are TRBV30 and TRBJ2-3, with 7 bases fitting TRBD2. The germline V gene has CDR1 GTSNPN and CDR2 SVGIG (reference sequence). Losses at the gene ends were 0 bases for V and 6 bases for J; bases not matched to a gene: 9. The CDR3 contains 15 residues. In DNA form, the CDR3 reads TGTGCCTGGAGTGTACAGGCGGGAGCGGTGGATACGCAGTATTTT. Encoded protein: CAWSVQAGAVDTQYF. The whole variable domain, filled in from reference TRBV30 and TRBJ2-3, reads SQTIHQWPATLVQPVGSPLSLECTVEGTSNPNLYWYRQAAGRGLQLLFYSVGIGQISSEVPQNLSASRPQDRQFILSSKKLLLSDSGFYLCAWSVQAGAVDTQYFGPGTRLTVL.

This clone was recorded only once. The rearrangement uses TRBV28 and TRBJ1-1, with no clear D. The V end was cut by 2 bases, the J end by 3 bases, with 7 bases between. Per the germline V gene, CDR1 is MDHEN and CDR2 is SYDVKM. The CDR3 consists of 13 residues. CDR3 in DNA: TGTGCCAGCAGTTTAAGCACCTACACTGAAGCTTTCTTT. It is translated as CASSLSTYTEAFF.

The V call is TRBV27, the J call TRBJ2-1; 7 positions agree with TRBD2. The CDR3 has 15 amino acids. The V gene's germline CDR1 is MNHEY and CDR2 SMNVEV (reference sequence). After removal of 2 bases from V and 7 bases from J, the junction contained 8 bases not matched to a gene. The CDR3 is CASSLGAGVRNEQFF. CDR3 DNA: TGTGCCAGCAGTTTAGGGGCGGGAGTACGGAATGAGCAGTTCTTC.

This clone appeared a single time. This chain uses TRBV4-1 with TRBJ1-1, with TRBD1 matching over 10 bases. This CDR3 comprises 15 residues. With 5 bases clipped from V and 6 bases from J, the junction kept 9 bases outside the gene matches. Germline V gene data show CDR1 as MGHRA and CDR2 as YSYEKL. The CDR3 DNA sequence: TGCGCCAGCAGCAGTCGGACAGGGGGTTCGTCTGAAGCTTTCTTT. Translating it yields CASSSRTGGSSEAFF.

The V and J genes are TRBV29-1 and TRBJ1-1; possibly TRBD1 for D (5 bases). This CDR3 is built from 12 residues. Germline lookup yields CDR1 SQVTM and CDR2 ANQGSEA. The germline V and J ends were trimmed by 3 bases and 5 bases, with 10 bases remaining between them. CDR3 DNA: TGCAGCGTTGAGCAGGGAGGGACTGAAGCTTTCTTT. Translating gives CSVEQGGTEAFF.

V gene TRBV27 combines with J gene TRBJ1-1, with D perhaps TRBD1 (5 bases). Germline CDR1 and CDR2: MNHEY and SMNVEV (reference sequence). V was trimmed by 4 bases and J by 10 bases, leaving 10 bases between them. This CDR3 contains 11 residues. The CDR3 region is CASSSGLGAFF. The CDR3 DNA sequence: TGTGCCAGCAGTTCGGGACTCGGAGCTTTCTTT.

The chain recombines TRBV5-5 with TRBJ2-7; 12 bases align to TRBD2. Looked up from germline, CDR1 is SGHKS and CDR2 is YYEKEE (reference sequence). Germline trimming cut 4 bases from V and 4 bases from J; bases unmatched to any gene: 3. The CDR3 runs to 14 residues. This chain's CDR3 is CASSQTSGSYEQYF. In nucleotides, the CDR3 is TGTGCCAGCAGCCAGACTAGCGGGAGTTACGAGCAGTACTTC.

This clone was counted at least ten times. This chain uses TRBV19 with TRBJ1-5, with D tentatively TRBD1 (6 bases). Germline assignment: CDR1 LNHDA and CDR2 SQIVND (reference sequence). The CDR3 length is 13 residues. V dropped 5 bases and J dropped 10 bases, with 15 bases sitting between them. For the CDR3, the DNA is TGTGCCAGTAGTGCCTCAACAGGGCAACCCCAGCATTTT. Residues: CASSASTGQPQHF.

The rearrangement uses TRBV6-1 and TRBJ1-5; D uncertain. V gave up 3 bases and J gave up 0 bases, with 6 bases separating them. Germline CDR1 reads MNHNS; CDR2 reads SASEGT. CDR3 length: 14 residues. The CDR3 reads CASSERDSNQPQHF. The DNA of the CDR3 is TGTGCCAGCAGTGAGAGGGATAGCAATCAGCCCCAGCATTTT.

This chain links TRBV28 with TRBJ1-5; the match to TRBD1 covers 9 bases. V dropped 6 bases and J dropped 2; count of bases not matched to a gene: 14. CDR1 MDHEN and CDR2 SYDVKM come from the germline V gene. There are 18 residues in the CDR3. The CDR3 here is CASRQTGTGLGGNQPQHF. CDR3 sequence (DNA): TGTGCCAGCAGACAAACCGGGACAGGGTTAGGAGGCAATCAGCCCCAGCATTTT.

The gene calls are TRBV11-2 and TRBJ2-7, with D perhaps matching TRBD1 (5 bases). Germline CDR1 is SGHAT and CDR2 is FQNNGV. The ends were cut back, 5 bases at V and 2 bases at J, with 10 bases in the middle. This CDR3 is built from 13 residues. The CDR3 nucleotides are TGTGCCAGCAGCCCCCGGACAACCTACGAGCAGTACTTC. The encoded protein is CASSPRTTYEQYF.

This sequence joins TRBV27 and TRBJ2-7; TRBD1 matches at 7 bases. CDR3 length equals 18 residues. CDR1 and CDR2 from the germline V gene are MNHEY and SMNVEV (reference sequence). V lost 5 bases to trimming and J lost 0 bases; unmatched junction nucleotides: 16. The CDR3 DNA follows: TGTGCCAGCAGTCCCACCGGGACAGCGGCTCTTTTCTCCTACGAGCAGTACTTC. Protein sequence: CASSPTGTAALFSYEQYF.

V gene TRBV30 combines with J gene TRBJ2-7, with 9 bases identical to TRBD2. Germline values: CDR1 GTSNPN, CDR2 SVGIG (reference sequence). The CDR3 extends over 14 amino acids. V lost 2 bases to trimming and J lost 0 bases; unmatched junction nucleotides: 2. The CDR3 sequence: CAWSLAGISYEQYF. The CDR3 coding sequence is TGTGCCTGGAGTCTAGCGGGAATCTCCTACGAGCAGTACTTC.